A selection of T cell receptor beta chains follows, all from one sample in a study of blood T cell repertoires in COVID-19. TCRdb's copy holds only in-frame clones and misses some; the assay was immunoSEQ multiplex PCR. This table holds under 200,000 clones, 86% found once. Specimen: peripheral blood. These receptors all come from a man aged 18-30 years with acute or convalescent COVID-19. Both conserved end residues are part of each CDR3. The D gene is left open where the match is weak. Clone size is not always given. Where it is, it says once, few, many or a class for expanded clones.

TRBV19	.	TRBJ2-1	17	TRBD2	TGTGCCAGTAGTATCCGGACTAGCGGGGGCTCCTACAATGAGCAGTTCTTC	CASSIRTSGGSYNEQFF
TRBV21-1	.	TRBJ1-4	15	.	TGTGCCAGCAACATAGGGGGAGTATTCGGTGAAAAACTGTTTTTT	CASNIGGVFGEKLFF
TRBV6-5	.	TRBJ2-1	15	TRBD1	TGTGCCAGCAACGAGGACAGGGGATCATACAATGAGCAGTTCTTC	CASNEDRGSYNEQFF
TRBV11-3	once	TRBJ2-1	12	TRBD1	TGTGCCAGCAGCCGGGACAGTAATGAGCAGTTCTTC	CASSRDSNEQFF
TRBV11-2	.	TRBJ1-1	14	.	TGTGCCAGCAGCTCCCAACAGGGGAACACTGAAGCTTTCTTT	CASSSQQGNTEAFF
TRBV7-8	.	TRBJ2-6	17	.	TGTGCCAGCAGCTTGGGCAGGGGATTTCTTGGGGCCAACGTCCTGACTTTC	CASSLGRGFLGANVLTF
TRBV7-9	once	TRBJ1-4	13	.	TGTGCCAGCAAACAGGGAGTCAATGAAAAACTGTTTTTT	CASKQGVNEKLFF
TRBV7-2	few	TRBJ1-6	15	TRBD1	TGTGCCAGCAGCTCATCCGGACAGGGACTTTCACCCCTCCACTTT	CASSSSGQGLSPLHF
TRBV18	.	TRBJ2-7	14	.	TGTGCCAGCTCACCGGAGGTAGATCTCTACGAGCAGTACTTC	CASSPEVDLYEQYF
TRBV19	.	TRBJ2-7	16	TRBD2	TGTGCCAGTAGTATAATCGCGGGGGGTCTCTCCTACGAGCAGTACTTC	CASSIIAGGLSYEQYF
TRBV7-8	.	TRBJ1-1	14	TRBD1	TGTGCCAGCAGCTTGGGGACAGCGAACACTGAAGCTTTCTTT	CASSLGTANTEAFF
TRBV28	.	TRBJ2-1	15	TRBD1	TGTGCCAGCAACGGACAGGGGCGAAATTCCAATGAGCAGTTCTTC	CASNGQGRNSNEQFF
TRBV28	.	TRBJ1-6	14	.	TGTGCCAGCAGCCCCGGAGGTAGTAATTCACCCCTCCACTTT	CASSPGGSNSPLHF
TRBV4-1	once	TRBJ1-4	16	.	TGCGCCAGCAGCCAAGACGCGCGGCCAACTAATGAAAAACTGTTTTTT	CASSQDARPTNEKLFF
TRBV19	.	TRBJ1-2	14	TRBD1	TGTGCCAGTAGTATGGGACAGGGGGGCCATGGCTACACCTTC	CASSMGQGGHGYTF
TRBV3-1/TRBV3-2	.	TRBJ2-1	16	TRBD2	TGTGCCAGCAGCCGATGGGACTACCGCCCTAGGGATGAGCAGTTCTTC	CASSRWDYRPRDEQFF
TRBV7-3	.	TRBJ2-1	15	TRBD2	TGTGCCAGCAGCATTCAACTAGCGGGAAGTAATGAGCAGTTCTTC	CASSIQLAGSNEQFF
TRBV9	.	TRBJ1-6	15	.	TGTGCCAGCAGCCCCCGGTTAGGGGGAAATTCACCCCTCCACTTT	CASSPRLGGNSPLHF
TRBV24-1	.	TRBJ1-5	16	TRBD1	TGTGCCACCAGTGACCCGACAGGGGGGGGCAATCAGCCCCAGCATTTT	CATSDPTGGGNQPQHF
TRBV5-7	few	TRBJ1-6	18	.	TGTGCCAGCAGCTCGCCCCCCAGCCCTAGCTCCTATAATTCACCCCTCCACTTT	CASSSPPSPSSYNSPLHF
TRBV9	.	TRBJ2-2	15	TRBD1	TGTGCCAGCAGCTCTAGACAGGGCGGCGGCGGGGAGCTGTTTTTT	CASSSRQGGGGELFF
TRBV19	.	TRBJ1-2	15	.	TGTGCCAGTAGTTCAAACCCGGGAACTAACTATGGCTACACCTTC	CASSSNPGTNYGYTF
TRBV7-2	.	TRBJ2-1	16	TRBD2	TGTGCCAGCAGCCATAAGGCGGGAGTGAGTTACAATGAGCAGTTCTTC	CASSHKAGVSYNEQFF
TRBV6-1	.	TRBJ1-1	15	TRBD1	TGTGCCAGCAGTGAAGTGGGGACAGGGGGGACAAAAGCTTTCTTT	CASSEVGTGGTKAFF
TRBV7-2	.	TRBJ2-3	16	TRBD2	TGTGCCAGCAGCTTATTCGGGGGGGCTAGCACAGATACGCAGTATTTT	CASSLFGGASTDTQYF
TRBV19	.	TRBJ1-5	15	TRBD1	TGTGCCAGTAGTCCGGGGACAGGGGGCAATCAGCCCCAGCATTTT	CASSPGTGGNQPQHF
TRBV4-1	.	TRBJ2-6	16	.	TGCGCCAGCAGCCAATTCGGGTACTCTGGGGCCAACGTCCTGACTTTC	CASSQFGYSGANVLTF
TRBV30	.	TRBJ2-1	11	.	TGTGCCTGGAGTGCTTACAATGAGCAGTTCTTC	CAWSAYNEQFF
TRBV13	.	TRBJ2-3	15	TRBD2	TGTGCCAGCAGCCCCAGGGAGGGTTTGACAGATACGCAGTATTTT	CASSPREGLTDTQYF
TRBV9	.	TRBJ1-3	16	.	TGTGCCAGCAGCATCGAACAGGGTTCCTCTGGAAACACCATATATTTT	CASSIEQGSSGNTIYF
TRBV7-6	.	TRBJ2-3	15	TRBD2	TGTGCCAGCGGATGGACTAGCGGGGGGGCAGATACGCAGTATTTT	CASGWTSGGADTQYF
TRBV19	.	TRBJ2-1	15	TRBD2	TGTGCCAGTACCTCGGGGGGTCGAACCTACAATGAGCAGTTCTTC	CASTSGGRTYNEQFF
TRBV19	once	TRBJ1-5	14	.	TGTGCCAGTAGCCCACAGGGAAGCAATCAGCCCCAGCATTTT	CASSPQGSNQPQHF
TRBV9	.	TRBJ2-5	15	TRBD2	TGTGCCAGCAGTATTAGCGGGGGGGCCGGAGAGACCCAGTACTTC	CASSISGGAGETQYF
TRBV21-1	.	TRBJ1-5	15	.	TGTGCCAGCAGCAAAAAGACAGCTGGCAATCAGCCCCAGCATTTT	CASSKKTAGNQPQHF
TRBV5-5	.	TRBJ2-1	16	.	TGTGCCAGCAGCTTGGCCAGCCAGGGCTCCTACAATGAGCAGTTCTTC	CASSLASQGSYNEQFF
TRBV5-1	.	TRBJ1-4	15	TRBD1	TGCGCCAGCAGCCCAGGGACAGATCTTAATGAAAAACTGTTTTTT	CASSPGTDLNEKLFF
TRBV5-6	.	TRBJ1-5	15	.	TGTGCCAGCAGCTTGCAGGGGATCGGGAATCAGCCCCAGCATTTT	CASSLQGIGNQPQHF
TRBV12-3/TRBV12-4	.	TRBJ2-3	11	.	TGTGCCAGCAGTAACAGAGATACGCAGTATTTT	CASSNRDTQYF
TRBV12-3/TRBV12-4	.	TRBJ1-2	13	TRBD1	TGTGCCAGCAGTGCGGGACAGGGGGGCGGCTACACCTTC	CASSAGQGGGYTF
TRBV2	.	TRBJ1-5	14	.	TGTGCCAGCAAAGACACATATGGCAATCAGCCCCAGCATTTT	CASKDTYGNQPQHF
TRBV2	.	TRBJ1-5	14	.	TGTGCCAGCGCGGGGGGGACAAGCAATCAGCCCCAGCATTTT	CASAGGTSNQPQHF
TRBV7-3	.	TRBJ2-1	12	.	TGTGCCAGCAGCTTATTGGAGGGTGAGCAGTTCTTC	CASSLLEGEQFF
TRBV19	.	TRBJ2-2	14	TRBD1	TGTGCCAGTAGGAAGGACAGGGCAACCGGGGAGCTGTTTTTT	CASRKDRATGELFF
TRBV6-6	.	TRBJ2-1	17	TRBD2	TGTGCCAGCAGTCTTCTGACTAGCGGGGCTTCCTACAATGAGCAGTTCTTC	CASSLLTSGASYNEQFF
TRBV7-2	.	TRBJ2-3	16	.	TGTGCCAGCAGCTTAGTGGGTAGCGGTGGTACAGATACGCAGTATTTT	CASSLVGSGGTDTQYF
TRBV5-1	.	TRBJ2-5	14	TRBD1	TGCGCCAGCAGCCCCGGGACAGCTGGGGAGACCCAGTACTTC	CASSPGTAGETQYF
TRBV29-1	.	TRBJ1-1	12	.	TGCAGCGTTGGACAGGCGAACACTGAAGCTTTCTTT	CSVGQANTEAFF
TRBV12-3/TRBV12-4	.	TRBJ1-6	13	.	TGTGCCAGCAATCACGGGATGAATTCACCCCTCCACTTT	CASNHGMNSPLHF
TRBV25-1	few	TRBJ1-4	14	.	TGTGCCAGCAGTGAATATCCCGGTTCGGAAAAACTGTTTTTT	CASSEYPGSEKLFF
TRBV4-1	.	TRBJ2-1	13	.	TGCGCCAGCAGCCAAGGTCCGTACAATGAGCAGTTCTTC	CASSQGPYNEQFF
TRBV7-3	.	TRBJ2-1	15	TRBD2	TGTGCCAGCAGCTTAAGGACTAGCGGGGCCAATGAGCAGTTCTTC	CASSLRTSGANEQFF
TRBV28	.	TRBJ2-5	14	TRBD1	TGTGCCAGCCACTTTACAGGGGGACAAGAGACCCAGTACTTC	CASHFTGGQETQYF
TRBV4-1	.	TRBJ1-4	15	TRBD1	TGCGCCAGCAGCCAACGTTCAGGGGGCGGCGAAAAACTGTTTTTT	CASSQRSGGGEKLFF
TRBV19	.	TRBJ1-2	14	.	TGTGCCAGTAGCTTCCAAGGGAGTCTCTATGGCTACACCTTC	CASSFQGSLYGYTF
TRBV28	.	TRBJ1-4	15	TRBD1	TGTGCCAGCAGTTTCCAGGACAGGGGGGTTGAAAAACTGTTTTTT	CASSFQDRGVEKLFF
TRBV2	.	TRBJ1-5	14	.	TGTGCCAGCAGTGAACAGAACAGGAATCAGCCCCAGCATTTT	CASSEQNRNQPQHF
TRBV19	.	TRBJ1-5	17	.	TGTGCCAGTAGCTTAGGGGTAACGACTGTTCGCAATCAGCCCCAGCATTTT	CASSLGVTTVRNQPQHF
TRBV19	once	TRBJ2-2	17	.	TGTGCCAGTAGTATAGATAGGGGGTATATGAACACCGGGGAGCTGTTTTTT	CASSIDRGYMNTGELFF